This T cell receptor beta chain comes out of a study of blood T cell repertoires in COVID-19. Study overall: Sites in the United States, Italy and Spain provided acute and convalescent COVID-19 samples. Nucleic acid was either cDNA or gDNA, and it came from T cells, B-cell-depleted T cells, or PBMCs.

Authors' data handling: Nucleated cell number was recorded as an estimate derived from reference gene primer amplification. TCRdb's table, derived via immunoSEQ multiplex PCR, lists solely in-frame clones and lacks some. The DNA was the basis for D and trimming; V, J and clone size are from that table. The table has hundreds of thousands of clones, about 80% seen once. This CDR3 spans 16 amino acids. Germline-derived CDR1 and CDR2 are SGDLS and YYNGEE. Trimming cost V 0 bases and J 2 bases; bases outside gene matches: 3. The sample was peripheral blood. This sequence was found in a human donor in a cohort sampled during active COVID-19. V and J are TRBV9 and TRBJ2-2, with 8 nucleotides matching TRBD2. Written as DNA, the CDR3 is TGTGCCAGCAGCGTAGTTACTAGCGGAAACACCGGGGAGCTGTTTTTT. This gives the protein CASSVVTSGNTGELFF.